The clone carrying this TCR beta chain was seen ten or more times. The data are from a study of T cells in Graves' hyperthyroidism and ophthalmopathy. The source material, RNA transcripts, was used to amplify TCR beta CDR3 regions. When the TCR CDR3 underwent first-round RT-PCR, the HTBI primer set was used. MiXCR, applied by TCRdb to the multiplex PCR reads, yields one record per CDR3 protein. The sample carries roughly 290,000 distinct CDR3 sequences, about a sixth recorded once. Sequenced input: blood. This sequence was found in a woman aged 60-75 years with Graves' ophthalmopathy.

The CDR3 nucleotides are TGTGCCAGCAGCCCACAGGGTTTCATGAACACTGAAGCTTTCTTT. It encodes CASSPQGFMNTEAFF. The genes are TRBV7-2 and TRBJ1-1; a weak D match, TRBD1 (6 bases). The CDR3 has 15 residues. Germline V gene lookup returns CDR1 SGHTA and CDR2 FQGNSA. V was pared by 5 bases and J by 0 bases, with 13 bases between.